These 13 T cell receptor beta chains share one sample of origin, sequenced in a study of blood T cell repertoires in COVID-19. Profiling relied on immunoSEQ multiplex PCR, and the TCRdb table lists in-frame clones only, not all of them. The table lists over 250,000 clones, roughly 87% of them singletons. Material for sequencing was peripheral blood. Receptors originate from a woman between 25 and 40 years old with acute or convalescent COVID-19.

This clone occurred once. The rearrangement uses TRBV7-8 and TRBJ2-4; D is ambiguous. The V gene's germline CDR1 is SGHVS and CDR2 FQNEAQ. This CDR3 spans 14 amino acids. Trimming shortened V by 4 bases and J by 3 bases, and 10 bases separated the two germline ends. CDR3 sequence: CASSSPRNKNIQYF. CDR3 bases: TGTGCCAGCAGCTCCCCGAGGAACAAAAACATTCAGTACTTC.

The CDR3 loop is CASSLVAVKQETQYF. CDR3 in DNA: TGCGCCAGCAGCTTGGTTGCGGTAAAACAAGAGACCCAGTACTTC. V usage is TRBV5-1 and J usage is TRBJ2-5; D is unclear. This CDR3 is 15 amino acids long. Looked up from germline, CDR1 is SGHRS and CDR2 is YFSETQ. V was trimmed by 0 bases and J by 2 bases, leaving 11 bases between them.

V and J are TRBV29-1 and TRBJ2-2, with D hard to call. The CDR3 has 10 amino acids. CDR1 and CDR2 from the germline V gene are SQVTM and ANQGSEA. Trimming removed 7 bases from V and 6 bases from J, with 6 bases in between. CDR3 amino acids: CSAHSGELFF. CDR3 DNA: TGCAGCGCCCACTCCGGGGAGCTGTTTTTT.

In its sample, this clone was seen a few times. Other DNA sequences within the sample encode an identical CDR3. The J gene is TRBJ1-1, the V gene TRBV29-1; perhaps TRBD1 as D (5 bases). The CDR3 runs 11 residues. The V end was cut by 3 bases, the J end by 5 bases, with 7 bases between. Per germline, CDR1 SQVTM and CDR2 ANQGSEA. DNA of the CDR3: TGCAGCGTTGACGGGGGGACTGAAGCTTTCTTT. Translated: CSVDGGTEAFF.

The chain employs TRBV3-1 (or the pseudogene TRBV3-2) and TRBJ1-2; D is perhaps TRBD1 (6 bases). This CDR3 comprises 15 residues. The ends were cut back, 0 bases at V and 8 bases at J, with 16 bases in the middle. CDR1 is LGHDT and CDR2 is YNNKEL in the germline V gene (reference sequence). The DNA for the CDR3 is TGTGCCAGCAGCCAAGATTCGACAGGACCCCGCGGCTACACCTTC. It yields the protein CASSQDSTGPRGYTF.

The chain employs TRBV5-6 and TRBJ2-5; possibly TRBD2 for D (6 bases). Trimming pared 5 bases from V and 5 bases from J, leaving 16 bases between. The CDR3 loop spans 14 amino acids. Germline V gene data show CDR1 as SGHDT and CDR2 as YYEEEE. CDR3 loop: CASRQAGLGETQYF. In DNA, the CDR3 is TGTGCCAGCAGACAGGCGGGGCTGGGGGAGACCCAGTACTTC.

The count of this clone is one. The chain employs TRBV6-4 and TRBJ2-4, with 10 bases lining up with TRBD1. The germline V gene encodes CDR1 MRHNA and CDR2 SNTAGT. There are 18 residues in the CDR3. V shed 6 bases, J shed 7 bases, and the junction held 18 bases outside the gene matches. The CDR3 DNA is TGTGCCAGCAGGGTCCGCCGGGACAGGGGCGACGAGTATAACATTCAGTACTTC. The encoded protein is CASRVRRDRGDEYNIQYF.

The chain joins TRBV7-2 to TRBJ2-3; 9 bases match TRBD2. The germline V gene encodes CDR1 SGHTA and CDR2 FQGNSA. Trimming at V came to 1 base and at J to 4 bases, leaving 6 bases not matched to a gene. CDR3 length: 16 amino acids. CDR3: CTSSLVAGGPPDTQYF. Here the CDR3 DNA reads TGTACCAGCAGCTTAGTTGCGGGAGGGCCCCCAGATACGCAGTATTTT.

This chain connects TRBV14 to TRBJ1-3; weak D call: TRBD1 (5 bases). Trimming removed 4 bases at V and 4 bases at J, with 11 bases between. Germline V gene data show CDR1 as SGHDN and CDR2 as FVKESK. The CDR3 runs 14 residues. The CDR3 DNA is TGTGCCAGCAGCCTGAAGGGGAACGGAAACACCATATATTTT. As protein: CASSLKGNGNTIYF.

This clone was observed a few times. CDR3 protein: CASSPGTEAFF. CDR3 in DNA: TGCGCCAGCAGCCCCGGTACTGAAGCTTTCTTT. The gene calls are TRBV5-1 and TRBJ1-1; no clear D. Germline-derived CDR1 and CDR2 are SGHRS and YFSETQ. Trimming took off 4 bases at V and 5 bases at J, with 6 bases between the two ends. CDR3 size: 11 residues. The whole variable domain, remainder taken from reference TRBV5-1 and TRBJ1-1, is KAGVTQTPRYLIKTRGQQVTLSCSPISGHRSVSWYQQTPGQGLQFLFEYFSETQRNKGNFPGRFSGRQFSNSRSEMNVSTLELGDSALYLCASSPGTEAFFGQGTRLTVV.

This chain links TRBV7-9 with TRBJ2-7; D is undetermined. This CDR3 is built from 11 residues. Germline V gives CDR1 SEHNR, CDR2 FQNEAQ (reference sequence). Trimming shortened V by 2 bases and J by 5 bases, and 4 bases separated the two germline ends. The CDR3 sequence: CASSLSNEQYF. The CDR3 nucleotides are TGTGCCAGCAGCTTATCTAACGAGCAGTACTTC.

The gene calls are TRBV18 and TRBJ2-3; TRBD2 matches at 10 bases. CDR3 length: 14 amino acids. Looked up from germline, CDR1 is KGHSH and CDR2 is LQKENI. V trimming: 3 bases; J trimming: 6 bases; junction bases outside the gene matches: 3. The CDR3 here is CASSPLAGEDTQYF. CDR3 coding DNA: TGTGCCAGCTCACCCCTAGCGGGAGAGGATACGCAGTATTTT.

The chain carries TRBV10-3 and TRBJ2-2; 12 bases are shared with TRBD2. The germline CDR1 and CDR2 sequences are ENHRY and SYGVKD. Germline trimming cut 6 bases from V and 3 bases from J; bases unmatched to any gene: 2. The CDR3 runs 15 residues. This CDR3 reads CAISRTSGDTGELFF. DNA for the CDR3: TGTGCCATCAGCCGGACTAGCGGGGACACCGGGGAGCTGTTTTTT.